The next 25 T cell receptor beta chains were all read from a single sample in a study of technical replicates of blood from a handful of donors (dated by TCRdb to 2015 to 2018). Libraries came from the immunoSEQ multiplex PCR assay. The immuneACCESS repertoire file appears here via TCRdb, limited to in-frame rearrangements. These files lack a portion of the clones; in checked studies, under half of the deficit traces to unresolved V genes, and the cause of the others is not known. The sample table holds 60,000 to 80,000 clones, of which nearly 90% were seen once. More than 4.5% of the sample is taken by the ten largest. The sequencing input was PBMCs. These receptors were taken from a human donor in good health. Some clones in this sample may be carry-over from other donors' samples.

The chain joins TRBV5-1 to TRBJ2-3; D might be TRBD2 (6 bases). The length of the CDR3 is 15 residues. The V and J ends lost 2 bases and 4 bases respectively, with 14 bases between them. CDR1 is SGHRS, CDR2 YFSETQ, per germline. DNA for the CDR3: TGCGCCAGCAGCTTATCCCCCCTAGCGCCAGATACGCAGTATTTT. Amino acids: CASSLSPLAPDTQYF.

This sequence joins TRBV21-1 and TRBJ2-2; TRBD1 reflects the table's D call only, with no check against the DNA. TRBV21-1 is listed as a pseudogene. This CDR3 is 14 amino acids long. The CDR3 here is CGARQGRGTGELFF. The DNA of the CDR3 is TGTGGGGCGAGACAGGGACGGGGCACCGGGGAGCTGTTTTTT.

The sample holds a few counts of this clone. The chain has TRBV29-1 and TRBJ2-3; 7 nucleotides agree with TRBD2. The CDR3 is 15 amino acids. Germline lookup yields CDR1 SQVTM and CDR2 ANQGSEA. The ends lost 3 bases at V and 2 bases at J; junction bases unmatched: 8. CDR3 nucleotides: TGCAGCGTTGATGCTGGAGCGGGGACCACAGATACGCAGTATTTT. As protein: CSVDAGAGTTDTQYF.

The genes are TRBV7-8 and TRBJ2-7, with 7 bases identical to TRBD1. Unmatched junction bases numbered 9, after V lost 2 bases and J lost 2 bases. Looked up from germline, CDR1 is SGHVS and CDR2 is FQNEAQ. The CDR3 is 16 amino acids. CDR3 coding DNA: TGTGCCAGCAGCTTACCGGGACAGAGCATACCCTACGAGCAGTACTTC. Its protein product is CASSLPGQSIPYEQYF. The full variable domain, its missing parts supplied by reference TRBV7-8 and TRBJ2-7, is GAGVSQSPRYKVAKRGQDVALRCDPISGHVSLFWYQQALGQGPEFLTYFQNEAQLDKSGLPSDRFFAERPEGSVSTLKIQRTQQEDSAVYLCASSLPGQSIPYEQYFGPGTRLTVT.

The rearrangement uses TRBV4-3 and TRBJ2-7; D gene uncertain. CDR1 and CDR2 (germline): LGHNA, YSLEER. The CDR3 extends over 19 amino acids. Trimming took 1 base from V and 0 from J, leaving 22 bases between them. The CDR3 loop is CASSQGPAYPLISSYEQYF. The CDR3 region has the DNA TGCGCCAGCAGCCAAGGACCAGCGTACCCCTTGATAAGCTCCTACGAGCAGTACTTC.

This chain's CDR3 is CASSQDLSRGPKNIQYF. In DNA form, the CDR3 reads TGCGCCAGCAGCCAAGATCTCTCCAGGGGGCCTAAAAACATTCAGTACTTC. The chain links TRBV4-3 to TRBJ2-4, with TRBD1 matching 8 bases. Trimming took 0 bases from V and 4 from J; bases not matched to a gene: 8. This CDR3 is built from 17 residues. Germline V CDR1 and CDR2: LGHNA, YSLEER.

This clone was counted many times. V is TRBV4-3 and J is TRBJ1-1; D ambiguous. Germline V gene data show CDR1 as LGHNA and CDR2 as YSLEER. V lost 1 base and J lost 4, with 19 bases in between. The CDR3 consists of 17 residues. The CDR3 region is CASSQGMMAGATTEAFF. In nucleotides, the CDR3 is TGCGCCAGCAGCCAAGGAATGATGGCAGGCGCGACCACTGAAGCTTTCTTT.

The rearrangement uses TRBV29-1 and TRBJ1-2, with D perhaps TRBD1 (5 bases). The ends were cut back, 4 bases at V and 4 bases at J, with 13 bases in the middle. CDR1 is SQVTM, CDR2 ANQGSEA, per germline. This CDR3 has 13 residues. CDR3 amino acids: CSVAGGDSYGYTF. In DNA, the CDR3 is TGCAGCGTTGCGGGGGGGGACTCCTATGGCTACACCTTC.

The CDR3 region has the DNA TGCAGCGTTACAGCCCGACGGAGGAAATCTAGCGGGAGGGCCAGGAGTGAGCAGTTCTTC. Amino acid sequence: CSVTARRRKSSGRARSEQFF. This chain links TRBV29-1 with TRBJ2-1, with 12 bases that match TRBD2. CDR1 is SQVTM and CDR2 is ANQGSEA in the germline V gene. J lost 9 bases, V lost 5 bases, and 26 bases had no gene match. The CDR3 totals 20 residues.

This chain joins TRBV29-1 and TRBJ2-1; 11 nucleotides align to TRBD1. CDR1 SQVTM and CDR2 ANQGSEA come from the germline V gene. CDR3 length: 13 residues. The trim removed 6 bases at V and 4 bases at J, leaving 2 bases unmatched. CDR3 loop: CSVGQGGYNEQFF. DNA for the CDR3: TGCAGCGTGGGACAGGGGGGTTACAATGAGCAGTTCTTC.

J is TRBJ2-3 and V is TRBV20-1; 7 positions agree with TRBD1. Germline V gene lookup returns CDR1 DFQATT and CDR2 SNEGSKA (reference sequence). This CDR3 is 11 amino acids long. Trimming at V came to 7 bases and at J to 5 bases, leaving 3 bases not matched to a gene. The CDR3 sequence: CSVTGEDTQYF. The DNA for the CDR3 is TGCAGTGTTACAGGGGAAGATACGCAGTATTTT.

This clone was observed a few times. The chain employs TRBV10-3 and TRBJ2-7, with D perhaps TRBD1 (6 bases). Germline V gene lookup returns CDR1 ENHRY and CDR2 SYGVKD. V lost 0 bases and J 5 bases, leaving 14 bases between the germline ends. The CDR3 contains 15 residues. Written as DNA, the CDR3 is TGTGCCATCAGTGAGTCGAGGAACAGGGCCCACGAGCAGTACTTC. This codes for CAISESRNRAHEQYF.

The genes are TRBV2 and TRBJ2-7; TRBD1 might be the D (7 bases). The CDR3 is 15 amino acids. Trimming removed 5 bases from V and 0 bases from J, with 14 bases in between. Germline CDR1 is SNHLY and CDR2 is FYNNEI. The CDR3 region has the DNA TGTGCCAGCAGTTACCCGGGGGACAGCTCCTACGAGCAGTACTTC. Its protein is CASSYPGDSSYEQYF.

The chain combines TRBV11-1 with TRBJ2-1; 12 nucleotides agree with TRBD2. The CDR3 loop spans 15 amino acids. Germline loops: CDR1 SGHAT, CDR2 FQDESV (reference sequence). With 4 bases clipped from V and 7 bases from J, the junction kept 5 bases outside the gene matches. The CDR3: CASSSGLAGWNEQFF. DNA for the CDR3: TGTGCCAGCAGCTCTGGACTAGCGGGATGGAATGAGCAGTTCTTC.

The genes are TRBV5-8 and TRBJ1-6; no firm D call. V gave up 4 bases and J gave up 2 bases, with 4 bases separating them. Germline V gives CDR1 SGHTS, CDR2 YDEGEE. This CDR3 is 13 amino acids long. The CDR3: CASSPAYNSPLHF. Here the CDR3 DNA reads TGTGCCAGCAGCCCCGCCTATAATTCACCCCTCCACTTT.

This clone was found a few times. The CDR3 DNA follows: TGTGCCAGCAGGATCGCGACAGGGGGCCACACTGAAGCTTTCTTT. This gives the protein CASRIATGGHTEAFF. The V gene is TRBV6-6, the J gene TRBJ1-1; 10 bases map to TRBD1. The CDR3 runs to 15 residues. J lost 3 bases, V lost 6 bases, and 7 bases had no gene match. Germline V gene sequence: CDR1 MNHNY, CDR2 SVGAGI (reference sequence).

J is TRBJ1-2 and V is TRBV7-9; 7 bases match TRBD1. V shed 4 bases and J 6 bases; nucleotides not matched to a gene: 14. This CDR3 is built from 16 residues. The germline gives CDR1 SEHNR, CDR2 FQNEAQ (reference sequence). Here the CDR3 reads CASSSRYPRQGHGYTF. CDR3 nucleotide sequence: TGTGCCAGCAGCTCTAGATACCCCAGACAGGGCCATGGCTACACCTTC.

This chain connects TRBV6-4 to TRBJ1-1; a weak D match, TRBD1 (6 bases). The CDR3 is 16 amino acids. The germline V gene encodes CDR1 MRHNA and CDR2 SNTAGT. The V end was cut by 3 bases, the J end by 1 base, with 15 bases between. CDR3 sequence (DNA): TGTGCCAGCAGTGATAGGCAGGGGCCCAAGAACACTGAAGCTTTCTTT. Protein sequence: CASSDRQGPKNTEAFF.

V is TRBV6-6 and J is TRBJ1-2; D call uncertain. V was cut by 0 bases and J by 1 base, with 6 bases left in between. The CDR3 length is 14 residues. From germline, CDR1 is MNHNY and CDR2 SVGAGI (reference sequence). The DNA for the CDR3 is TGTGCCAGCAGTTACTCCCGGGGTAACTATGGCTACACCTTC. It is translated as CASSYSRGNYGYTF.

The chain has TRBV7-8 and TRBJ2-5; D perhaps matches TRBD2 (5 bases). V was cut by 7 bases and J by 5 bases, with 14 bases left in between. Per the germline V gene, CDR1 is SGHVS and CDR2 is FQNEAQ. The CDR3 is 13 amino acids. The CDR3 coding sequence is TGTGCCAGCACGAAGGGAGTTGGGGAGACCCAGTACTTC. It translates to CASTKGVGETQYF.

This chain links TRBV27 with TRBJ2-7; 12 bases fit TRBD2. Trimming took 8 bases from V and 6 from J; bases not matched to a gene: 11. Germline CDR1 and CDR2: MNHEY and SMNVEV (reference sequence). This CDR3 comprises 15 residues. The CDR3 reads CASSLGTSGLVEQYF. CDR3 bases: TGTGCCAGCTCGCTCGGGACTAGCGGGTTGGTCGAGCAGTACTTC.

The V gene is TRBV15, the J gene TRBJ1-2, with 7 bases that match TRBD1. Germline lookup yields CDR1 LNHNV and CDR2 YYDKDF (reference sequence). There are 15 residues in the CDR3. The V gene end was trimmed by 3 bases and the J gene end by 8 bases; junction bases not matched to a gene: 12. The CDR3 protein is CATSSPDRVLYGYTF. In nucleotides, the CDR3 is TGTGCCACCAGCAGTCCCGACAGGGTACTATACGGCTACACCTTC.

V usage is TRBV7-8 and J usage is TRBJ2-3, with TRBD2 as a possible D gene (5 bases). CDR3 size: 15 residues. V lost 5 bases to trimming and J lost 1 base, with 13 bases between them. The germline V gene has CDR1 SGHVS and CDR2 FQNEAQ. CDR3 coding DNA: TGTGCCAGCAGCCTGAGGACTCTAGGCACAGATACGCAGTATTTT. Translated, it gives CASSLRTLGTDTQYF.

This chain joins TRBV27 and TRBJ2-1; tentative D call: TRBD1 (5 bases). With 6 bases removed from V and 0 bases from J, the gap between germline ends came to 21 bases. The CDR3 runs to 18 residues. CDR1 and CDR2 from the germline V gene are MNHEY and SMNVEV (reference sequence). CDR3 region: CASSRDSEELSSYNEQFF. CDR3 DNA sequence: TGTGCCAGCAGCCGAGACAGCGAGGAGCTGAGCTCCTACAATGAGCAGTTCTTC.

CDR3 region: CASSRGGQTNEKLFF. CDR3 in DNA: TGTGCCAGCAGTAGAGGAGGTCAAACTAATGAAAAACTGTTTTTT. The chain has TRBV2 and TRBJ1-4; D not resolved. The CDR3 is 15 amino acids. Germline CDR1 and CDR2: SNHLY and FYNNEI. Trimming took off 5 bases at V and 1 base at J, with 11 bases between the two ends.